These T cell receptor beta chains were read from a single sample in a study of T cell responses to AZD1222 COVID-19 vaccine. The protocol was immunoSEQ multiplex PCR, while the TCRdb copy is restricted to in-frame clones and leaves out a portion. The sample lists about 140,000 clones; around 92% were seen once. The sequences come from peripheral blood, collected on day 0 of AZD1222 vaccination. These receptors came from an adult in good health. The CDR3 runs from the conserved cysteine through the conserved F or W. Each record gives: V gene, clone size, J gene, D gene, CDR3 protein, CDR3 DNA. D genes are given only for firm matches. Some rows have no size entry. The others give once, few or many, or a class for an expanded clone.

v_gene: TRBV7-9; abundance: -; j_gene: TRBJ1-2; d_gene: TRBD1; CDR3aa: CASSLGPKGALSIGYTF; CDR3nt: TGTGCCAGCAGCTTAGGCCCGAAGGGGGCGCTTTCGATAGGCTACACCTTC
v_gene: TRBV28; abundance: -; j_gene: TRBJ2-3; d_gene: TRBD1; CDR3aa: CASSYRGGTDTQYF; CDR3nt: TGTGCCAGCAGTTACAGGGGAGGCACAGATACGCAGTATTTT
v_gene: TRBV27; abundance: once; j_gene: TRBJ1-5; d_gene: -; CDR3aa: CASSLSGHTVARGSNQPQHF; CDR3nt: TGTGCCAGCAGTTTATCGGGACACACCGTCGCCCGGGGGAGCAATCAGCCCCAGCATTTT
v_gene: TRBV12-5; abundance: -; j_gene: TRBJ1-2; d_gene: -; CDR3aa: CASGLEGNYGYTF; CDR3nt: TGTGCTAGTGGTTTAGAAGGGAACTATGGCTACACCTTC
v_gene: TRBV7-3; abundance: -; j_gene: TRBJ2-1; d_gene: TRBD2; CDR3aa: CASSPQLAGGVGEQFF; CDR3nt: TGTGCCAGCAGCCCCCAGCTAGCGGGAGGAGTAGGTGAGCAGTTCTTC
v_gene: TRBV27; abundance: -; j_gene: TRBJ2-7; d_gene: TRBD1; CDR3aa: CASSLSGQGFYEQYF; CDR3nt: TGTGCCAGCAGTTTATCGGGACAGGGGTTCTACGAGCAGTACTTC
v_gene: TRBV21-1; abundance: once; j_gene: TRBJ1-2; d_gene: -; CDR3aa: CASSKDLQGADGYTF; CDR3nt: TGTGCCAGCAGCAAAGATTTGCAGGGGGCGGATGGCTACACCTTC
v_gene: TRBV5-6; abundance: -; j_gene: TRBJ2-1; d_gene: TRBD1; CDR3aa: CASSLTGDSSYNEQFF; CDR3nt: TGTGCCAGCAGCCTGACAGGGGATAGTTCCTACAATGAGCAGTTCTTC
v_gene: TRBV12-3/TRBV12-4; abundance: -; j_gene: TRBJ1-5; d_gene: -; CDR3aa: CASSIDGPQHF; CDR3nt: TGTGCCAGCAGTATCGATGGGCCCCAGCATTTT
v_gene: TRBV3-1/TRBV3-2; abundance: -; j_gene: TRBJ2-5; d_gene: -; CDR3aa: CASSQELAALETQYF; CDR3nt: TGTGCCAGCAGCCAGGAACTAGCCGCCCTAGAGACCCAGTACTTC
v_gene: TRBV7-6; abundance: -; j_gene: TRBJ2-3; d_gene: -; CDR3aa: CASSPKGGASDTQYF; CDR3nt: TGTGCCAGCAGCCCCAAGGGGGGGGCCTCAGATACGCAGTATTTT
v_gene: TRBV24-1; abundance: -; j_gene: TRBJ2-2; d_gene: -; CDR3aa: CATSDDFDSTGELFF; CDR3nt: TGTGCCACCAGTGATGACTTTGACTCCACCGGGGAGCTGTTTTTT
v_gene: TRBV6-1; abundance: -; j_gene: TRBJ2-7; d_gene: TRBD1; CDR3aa: CASSELGQGYEQYF; CDR3nt: TGTGCCAGCAGTGAACTAGGACAGGGTTACGAGCAGTACTTC
v_gene: TRBV5-1; abundance: -; j_gene: TRBJ1-5; d_gene: -; CDR3aa: CASSLGGPTGNSNQPQHF; CDR3nt: TGCGCCAGCAGCTTGGGTGGACCAACAGGGAATAGCAATCAGCCCCAGCATTTT
v_gene: TRBV6-6; abundance: -; j_gene: TRBJ1-5; d_gene: TRBD1; CDR3aa: CASTRQGGNQPQHF; CDR3nt: TGTGCCAGCACCCGACAGGGAGGTAATCAGCCCCAGCATTTT
v_gene: TRBV18; abundance: -; j_gene: TRBJ1-2; d_gene: -; CDR3aa: CASSPGGYGYTF; CDR3nt: TGTGCCAGCTCACCAGGAGGCTATGGCTACACCTTC
v_gene: TRBV15; abundance: -; j_gene: TRBJ2-7; d_gene: TRBD2; CDR3aa: CATSSGSGLRGYEQYF; CDR3nt: TGTGCCACCAGCAGTGGGTCGGGACTAAGGGGCTACGAGCAGTACTTC
v_gene: TRBV18; abundance: -; j_gene: TRBJ1-3; d_gene: -; CDR3aa: CASSPRGSSGNTIYF; CDR3nt: TGTGCCAGCTCACCAAGAGGGAGCTCTGGAAACACCATATATTTT
v_gene: TRBV4-1; abundance: -; j_gene: TRBJ1-5; d_gene: -; CDR3aa: CASSQETRYQPQHF; CDR3nt: TGCGCCAGCAGCCAAGAAACCCGTTATCAGCCCCAGCATTTT
v_gene: TRBV10-1; abundance: -; j_gene: TRBJ2-5; d_gene: -; CDR3aa: CASSFLRGQETQYF; CDR3nt: TGCGCCAGCAGTTTTCTCCGGGGCCAAGAGACCCAGTACTTC
v_gene: TRBV10-2; abundance: -; j_gene: TRBJ2-7; d_gene: TRBD1; CDR3aa: CASSEIQGSEQYF; CDR3nt: TGCGCCAGCAGTGAGATACAGGGGAGCGAGCAGTACTTC
v_gene: TRBV9; abundance: once; j_gene: TRBJ2-5; d_gene: TRBD2; CDR3aa: CASSATSGRETQYF; CDR3nt: TGTGCCAGCAGCGCGACTAGCGGGAGAGAGACCCAGTACTTC
v_gene: TRBV10-2; abundance: -; j_gene: TRBJ1-1; d_gene: -; CDR3aa: CASNMQGGVTEAFF; CDR3nt: TGCGCCAGCAACATGCAGGGAGGGGTCACTGAAGCTTTCTTT
v_gene: TRBV30; abundance: -; j_gene: TRBJ1-3; d_gene: -; CDR3aa: CAWSDAIAGNTIYF; CDR3nt: TGTGCCTGGAGTGACGCTATTGCTGGAAACACCATATATTTT
v_gene: TRBV10-3; abundance: -; j_gene: TRBJ2-1; d_gene: -; CDR3aa: CAISSAGYNEQFF; CDR3nt: TGTGCCATCAGTTCAGCGGGCTACAATGAGCAGTTCTTC
v_gene: TRBV10-3; abundance: -; j_gene: TRBJ1-4; d_gene: TRBD1; CDR3aa: CAISEPDRGGEKLFF; CDR3nt: TGTGCCATCAGTGAGCCCGACAGGGGGGGTGAAAAACTGTTTTTT
v_gene: TRBV28; abundance: -; j_gene: TRBJ2-7; d_gene: -; CDR3aa: CASERGTRSSYEQYF; CDR3nt: TGTGCCAGCGAAAGGGGTACTCGCAGCTCCTACGAGCAGTACTTC
v_gene: TRBV19; abundance: -; j_gene: TRBJ2-2; d_gene: TRBD1; CDR3aa: CASSSRLWDRGQGSTGELFF; CDR3nt: TGTGCCAGTAGTTCCCGTTTGTGGGACAGGGGCCAGGGGAGCACCGGGGAGCTGTTTTTT
v_gene: TRBV27; abundance: -; j_gene: TRBJ2-5; d_gene: -; CDR3aa: CASAPKTQYF; CDR3nt: TGTGCCAGCGCACCCAAAACCCAGTACTTC
v_gene: TRBV30; abundance: -; j_gene: TRBJ2-3; d_gene: -; CDR3aa: CAWSIGFFPDTQYF; CDR3nt: TGTGCCTGGAGTATAGGGTTCTTCCCAGATACGCAGTATTTT
v_gene: TRBV20-1; abundance: -; j_gene: TRBJ1-5; d_gene: -; CDR3aa: CSASGRGNQPQHF; CDR3nt: TGCAGTGCTAGTGGTAGGGGCAATCAGCCCCAGCATTTT
v_gene: TRBV5-5; abundance: -; j_gene: TRBJ2-7; d_gene: -; CDR3aa: CASSLGQGIYEQYF; CDR3nt: TGTGCCAGCAGCTTGGGGCAGGGGATCTACGAGCAGTACTTC
v_gene: TRBV28; abundance: -; j_gene: TRBJ1-6; d_gene: -; CDR3aa: CASRKGTLNNSPLHF; CDR3nt: TGTGCCAGCAGGAAGGGGACCCTAAATAATTCACCCCTCCACTTT
v_gene: TRBV4-1; abundance: once; j_gene: TRBJ2-1; d_gene: TRBD2; CDR3aa: CASSQGLAGGGEQFF; CDR3nt: TGCGCCAGCAGCCAAGGGCTAGCGGGAGGCGGAGAGCAGTTCTTC
v_gene: TRBV27; abundance: -; j_gene: TRBJ2-1; d_gene: -; CDR3aa: CASSFNYNEQFF; CDR3nt: TGTGCCAGCAGTTTCAACTACAATGAGCAGTTCTTC
v_gene: TRBV3-1/TRBV3-2; abundance: -; j_gene: TRBJ1-1; d_gene: -; CDR3aa: CASSQLRGANTEAFF; CDR3nt: TGTGCCAGCAGCCAATTACGGGGAGCGAACACTGAAGCTTTCTTT
v_gene: TRBV28; abundance: -; j_gene: TRBJ2-3; d_gene: TRBD2; CDR3aa: CASSLELAASTDTQYF; CDR3nt: TGTGCCAGCAGTTTAGAACTAGCGGCTAGCACAGATACGCAGTATTTT
v_gene: TRBV19; abundance: -; j_gene: TRBJ1-5; d_gene: -; CDR3aa: CASSIGRWGNQPQHF; CDR3nt: TGTGCCAGTAGTATAGGTCGGTGGGGCAATCAGCCCCAGCATTTT
v_gene: TRBV20-1; abundance: -; j_gene: TRBJ1-1; d_gene: -; CDR3aa: CSAPGGGTAFF; CDR3nt: TGCAGTGCCCCGGGGGGGGGAACAGCTTTCTTT
v_gene: TRBV30; abundance: -; j_gene: TRBJ1-1; d_gene: -; CDR3aa: CAWSPGNTEAFF; CDR3nt: TGTGCCTGGAGCCCAGGGAACACTGAAGCTTTCTTT
v_gene: TRBV6-5; abundance: -; j_gene: TRBJ1-1; d_gene: -; CDR3aa: CASTPQGNTEAFF; CDR3nt: TGTGCCAGCACCCCCCAGGGGAACACTGAAGCTTTCTTT
v_gene: TRBV5-6; abundance: -; j_gene: TRBJ1-6; d_gene: -; CDR3aa: CASSLSLRGQRHSPLHF; CDR3nt: TGTGCCAGCAGCTTGTCACTCCGTGGACAGCGTCATTCACCCCTCCACTTT
v_gene: TRBV29-1; abundance: -; j_gene: TRBJ2-7; d_gene: -; CDR3aa: CSVEDEQGPYEQYF; CDR3nt: TGCAGCGTTGAAGACGAACAGGGCCCCTACGAGCAGTACTTC
v_gene: TRBV28; abundance: -; j_gene: TRBJ2-5; d_gene: TRBD2; CDR3aa: CASSFWSGLAGGQQETQYF; CDR3nt: TGTGCCAGCAGTTTCTGGTCCGGACTAGCGGGAGGCCAACAAGAGACCCAGTACTTC
v_gene: TRBV24-1; abundance: -; j_gene: TRBJ1-5; d_gene: TRBD1; CDR3aa: CATSDGTGGGQPQHF; CDR3nt: TGTGCCACCAGTGATGGTACAGGGGGCGGTCAGCCCCAGCATTTT
v_gene: TRBV7-9; abundance: -; j_gene: TRBJ1-2; d_gene: -; CDR3aa: CASSLAGSYGGYTF; CDR3nt: TGTGCCAGCAGCTTAGCGGGGTCTTACGGGGGCTACACCTTC
v_gene: TRBV9; abundance: once; j_gene: TRBJ2-3; d_gene: TRBD2; CDR3aa: CASSDLAEFTDTQYF; CDR3nt: TGTGCCAGCAGCGACCTAGCGGAATTCACAGATACGCAGTATTTT
v_gene: TRBV10-3; abundance: -; j_gene: TRBJ2-7; d_gene: TRBD1; CDR3aa: CAISEPGTGPYEQYF; CDR3nt: TGTGCCATCAGTGAGCCCGGGACAGGACCCTACGAGCAGTACTTC
v_gene: TRBV2; abundance: -; j_gene: TRBJ1-2; d_gene: -; CDR3aa: CASSEAEQLTFF; CDR3nt: TGTGCCAGCAGTGAAGCGGAACAATTGACATTCTTC
v_gene: TRBV7-8; abundance: -; j_gene: TRBJ2-7; d_gene: -; CDR3aa: CASSSPTKSYEQYF; CDR3nt: TGTGCCAGCAGCTCACCCACTAAGTCCTACGAGCAGTACTTC
v_gene: TRBV7-9; abundance: -; j_gene: TRBJ1-2; d_gene: -; CDR3aa: CASSLGGLGYTF; CDR3nt: TGTGCCAGCAGCTTAGGAGGTCTTGGCTACACCTTC
v_gene: TRBV19; abundance: -; j_gene: TRBJ1-1; d_gene: -; CDR3aa: CASSMGGRFVQNTEAFF; CDR3nt: TGTGCCAGTAGTATGGGGGGGCGCTTCGTCCAGAACACTGAAGCTTTCTTT
v_gene: TRBV12-3/TRBV12-4; abundance: -; j_gene: TRBJ2-7; d_gene: TRBD2; CDR3aa: CASSFGTSNEQYF; CDR3nt: TGTGCCAGCAGTTTCGGGACTAGCAACGAGCAGTACTTC
v_gene: TRBV7-2; abundance: -; j_gene: TRBJ1-2; d_gene: -; CDR3aa: CASYRTGRYGYTF; CDR3nt: TGTGCCAGTTACCGAACGGGCCGTTATGGCTACACCTTC